This T cell receptor (beta chain) was documented in a study of response to subunit inactivated influenza vaccine. This clonotype was seen many times. The antigen is unknown. Overall study findings and caveats: Authors proposed each seasonal influenza vaccination draws in few new T cells.

Unmatched junction bases numbered 4, after V lost 1 base and J lost 5 bases. The CDR3 spans 15 residues. TCRdb used MiXCR to reprocess the RT-PCR reads, holding one entry per CDR3 protein. This table has approximately 700,000 distinct CDR3 sequences, less than 20% appearing once. Sequences were derived from PBMCs from blood, sampled 12 days after vaccination. The V and J genes are TRBV12-3 or TRBV12-4 and TRBJ1-2; TRBD1 matches at 10 bases. This clonotype originated in a man aged 45-65 years who received an inactivated influenza vaccine. The CDR3 DNA follows: TGTGCCAGCAGTTTAGGGGACAGGGGCAGGTATGGCTACACCTTC. Translation: CASSLGDRGRYGYTF.